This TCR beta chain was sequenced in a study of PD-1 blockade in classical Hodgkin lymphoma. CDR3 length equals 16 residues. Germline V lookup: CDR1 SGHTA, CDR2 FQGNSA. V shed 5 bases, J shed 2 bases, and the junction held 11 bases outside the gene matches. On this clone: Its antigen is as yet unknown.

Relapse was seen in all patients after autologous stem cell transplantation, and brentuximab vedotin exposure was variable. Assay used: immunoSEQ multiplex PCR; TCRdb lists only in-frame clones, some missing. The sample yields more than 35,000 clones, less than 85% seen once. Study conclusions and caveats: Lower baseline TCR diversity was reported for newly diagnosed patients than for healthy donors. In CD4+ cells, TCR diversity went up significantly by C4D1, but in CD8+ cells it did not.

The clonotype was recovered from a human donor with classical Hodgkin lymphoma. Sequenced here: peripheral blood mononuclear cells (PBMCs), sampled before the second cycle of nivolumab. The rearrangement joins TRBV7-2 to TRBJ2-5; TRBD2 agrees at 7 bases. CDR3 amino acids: CASSLYRFGGQETQYF. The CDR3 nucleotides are TGTGCCAGCAGCCTTTATCGTTTCGGGGGGCAAGAGACCCAGTACTTC. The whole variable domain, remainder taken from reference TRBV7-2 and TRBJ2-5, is GAGVSQSPSNKVTEKGKDVELRCDPISGHTALYWYRQSLGQGLEFLIYFQGNSAPDKSGLPSDRFSAERTGGSVSTLTIQRTQQEDSAVYLCASSLYRFGGQETQYFGPGTRLLVL.